The clone carrying this T cell receptor (beta chain) has just a few counts. Its antigen remains unidentified. The treatment is: approximately 9-day PBMC culture with coronavirus spike peptide pools or control peptides (ViraFEST assay). T cells were expanded with peptide pools, and expanded clonotypes were identified by TCR sequencing. This sample is drawn from a study of vaccination and CD4 T cells after COVID-19. The CDR3 consists of 12 residues. Germline lookup yields CDR1 LNHNV and CDR2 YYDKDF (reference sequence). Trimming took 0 bases from V and 3 from J, leaving 0 bases between them. The Oncomine TCR Beta short-read assay was applied to DNA of cultured CD4+ T cells. Extraction of genomic DNA was performed on cultured CD4+ T cells. MiXCR was run by TCRdb on the PCR reads, yielding one entry per CDR3 protein. The table lists around 9,500 distinct CDR3 sequences, around half of them singletons. Points from the study as a whole: Spike mono-reactivity marked 304 of 307 vaccine-specific clones in convalescent patients.

This sequence was found in a human donor who had recovered from COVID-19. The V call is TRBV15, the J call TRBJ2-1; no reliable D call. Sequenced sample: CD4+ T cells from blood, cultured in vitro. CDR3 coding DNA: TGTGCCACCAGCAGAGACTACAATGAGCAGTTCTTC. Its protein product is CATSRDYNEQFF.